Given below is one TCR beta chain in context. Its antigen is currently unknown. V lost 2 bases to trimming and J lost 6 bases, with 8 bases between them. This CDR3 is 13 amino acids long. Cultured CD4+ T cells had their DNA profiled by the Oncomine TCR Beta short-read assay. The genomic DNA was obtained from cultured CD4+ T cells by extraction with the QIAamp micro DNA kit. TCRdb re-called the PCR reads through MiXCR, storing one row per CDR3 protein. The table includes 7,500 to 9,500 distinct CDR3 sequences, roughly 36% detected once. Treatment of the sample: roughly ten-day PBMC culture with coronavirus spike peptide pools or control peptides (ViraFEST assay). These CD4+ T cells came from an unexposed donor, sampled before the COVID-19 pandemic (2011-2018). Following a culture period (approximately nine days), negative selection was used to isolate CD4+ T cells. The data were taken from a study of vaccination and CD4 T cells after COVID-19.

The material sequenced was CD4+ T cells from blood, cultured in vitro. The receptor was isolated from a human donor in good health. The rearrangement uses TRBV12-3 or TRBV12-4 and TRBJ2-1; D remains ambiguous. Here the CDR3 DNA reads TGTGCCAGCAGTTTACTTACCGCCAATGAGCAGTTCTTC. Translated, it gives CASSLLTANEQFF.